This TCR beta chain stems from a study of CD8 T cells in Susac syndrome. Reverse transcription of about 0.5 to 1 ug RNA used random hexamers. One entry per CDR3 protein, called by TCRdb with MiXCR from the immunoSEQ multiplex PCR reads. Seen here are roughly 180,000 distinct CDR3 sequences, roughly 94% observed once, and the top ten hold around 0.11%. This CDR3 has 17 residues. Looked up from germline, CDR1 is SGDLS and CDR2 is YYNGEE. Germline trimming cut 0 bases from V and 7 bases from J; bases unmatched to any gene: 12. The T cells that were sequenced for TCR beta were CD8+ and CD4+ cells from blood.

The chain recombines TRBV9 with TRBJ2-1; 8 bases fit TRBD2. The source is a human donor in good health. What was sequenced was CD4+ T cells from PBMCs. DNA of the CDR3: TGTGCCAGCAGCGTAGTCCTTAGCGGGGATAATACAAATGAGCAGTTCTTC. Residues: CASSVVLSGDNTNEQFF.